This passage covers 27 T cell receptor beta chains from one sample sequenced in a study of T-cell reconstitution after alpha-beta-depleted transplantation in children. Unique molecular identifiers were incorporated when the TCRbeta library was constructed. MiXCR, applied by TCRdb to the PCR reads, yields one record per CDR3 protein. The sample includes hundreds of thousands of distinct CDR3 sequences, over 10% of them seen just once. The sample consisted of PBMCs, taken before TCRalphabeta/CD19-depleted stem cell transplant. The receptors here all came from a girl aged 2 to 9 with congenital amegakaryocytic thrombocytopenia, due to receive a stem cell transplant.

The CDR3 sequence: CASSYSTGVAEAFF. CDR3 nucleotide sequence: TGTGCCAGCAGTTACTCGACAGGGGTCGCTGAAGCTTTCTTT. The chain carries TRBV6-2 or TRBV6-3 and TRBJ1-1; 8 nucleotides match TRBD1. Trimming took 0 bases from V and 6 from J; bases not matched to a gene: 3. The CDR3 covers 14 residues. The germline gives CDR1 MNHEY, CDR2 SVGEGT.

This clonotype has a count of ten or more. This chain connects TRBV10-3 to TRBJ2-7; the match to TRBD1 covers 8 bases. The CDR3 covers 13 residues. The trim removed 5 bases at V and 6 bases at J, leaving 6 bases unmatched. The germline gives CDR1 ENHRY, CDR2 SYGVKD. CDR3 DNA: TGTGCCATCAGTAATGGACAGGGTTTCGAGCAGTACTTC. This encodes CAISNGQGFEQYF.

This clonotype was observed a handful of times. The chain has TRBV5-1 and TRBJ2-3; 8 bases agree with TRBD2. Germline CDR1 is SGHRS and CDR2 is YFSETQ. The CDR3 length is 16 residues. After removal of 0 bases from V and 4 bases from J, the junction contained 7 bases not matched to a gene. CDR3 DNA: TGCGCCAGCAGCTTGGGTAGCGGGATGGTCTCAGATACGCAGTATTTT. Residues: CASSLGSGMVSDTQYF.

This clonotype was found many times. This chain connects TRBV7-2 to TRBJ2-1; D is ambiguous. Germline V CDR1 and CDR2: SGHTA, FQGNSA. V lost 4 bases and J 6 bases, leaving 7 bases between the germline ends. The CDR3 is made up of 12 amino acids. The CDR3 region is CASSWSVNEQFF. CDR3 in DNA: TGTGCCAGCAGCTGGTCCGTCAATGAGCAGTTCTTC. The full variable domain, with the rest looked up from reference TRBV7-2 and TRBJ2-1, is GAGVSQSPSNKVTEKGKDVELRCDPISGHTALYWYRQSLGQGLEFLIYFQGNSAPDKSGLPSDRFSAERTGGSVSTLTIQRTQQEDSAVYLCASSWSVNEQFFGPGTRLTVL.

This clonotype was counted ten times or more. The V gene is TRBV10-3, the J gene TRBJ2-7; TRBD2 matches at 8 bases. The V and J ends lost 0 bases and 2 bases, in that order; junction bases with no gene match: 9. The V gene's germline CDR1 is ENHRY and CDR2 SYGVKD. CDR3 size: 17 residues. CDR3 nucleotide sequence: TGTGCCATCAGTGAGTCGTCGGGACTAGGCCTCACCTACGAGCAGTACTTC. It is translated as CAISESSGLGLTYEQYF.

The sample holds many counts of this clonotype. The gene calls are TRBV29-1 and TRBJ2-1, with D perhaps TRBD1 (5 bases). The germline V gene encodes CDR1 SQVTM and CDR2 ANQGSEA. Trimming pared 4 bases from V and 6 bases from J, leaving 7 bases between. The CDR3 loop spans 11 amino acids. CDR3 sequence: CSVVGANEQFF. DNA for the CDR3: TGCAGCGTTGTAGGGGCCAATGAGCAGTTCTTC.

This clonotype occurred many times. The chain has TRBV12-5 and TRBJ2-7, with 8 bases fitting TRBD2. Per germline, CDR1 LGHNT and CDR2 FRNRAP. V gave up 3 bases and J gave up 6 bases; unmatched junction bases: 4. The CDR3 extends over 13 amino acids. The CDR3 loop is CASGFGLATEQYF. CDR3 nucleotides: TGTGCTAGTGGTTTCGGACTAGCCACCGAGCAGTACTTC. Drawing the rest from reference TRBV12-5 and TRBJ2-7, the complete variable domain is DARVTQTPRHKVTEMGQEVTMRCQPILGHNTVFWYRQTMMQGLELLAYFRNRAPLDDSGMPKDRFSAEMPDATLATLKIQPSEPRDSAVYFCASGFGLATEQYFGPGTRLTVT.

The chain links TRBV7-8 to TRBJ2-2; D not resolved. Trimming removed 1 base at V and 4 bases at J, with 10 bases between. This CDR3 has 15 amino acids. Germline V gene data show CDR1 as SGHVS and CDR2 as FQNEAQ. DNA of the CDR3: TGTGCCAGCAGCTTAGTACGGAAGATCACCGGGGAGCTGTTTTTT. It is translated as CASSLVRKITGELFF.

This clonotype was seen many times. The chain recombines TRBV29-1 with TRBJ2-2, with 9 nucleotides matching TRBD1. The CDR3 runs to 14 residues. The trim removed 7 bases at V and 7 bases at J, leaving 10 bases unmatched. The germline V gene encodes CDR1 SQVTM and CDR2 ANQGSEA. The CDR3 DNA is TGCAGCGCTGGACAGGGGTTTTTAGTCGGGGAGCTGTTTTTT. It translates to CSAGQGFLVGELFF.

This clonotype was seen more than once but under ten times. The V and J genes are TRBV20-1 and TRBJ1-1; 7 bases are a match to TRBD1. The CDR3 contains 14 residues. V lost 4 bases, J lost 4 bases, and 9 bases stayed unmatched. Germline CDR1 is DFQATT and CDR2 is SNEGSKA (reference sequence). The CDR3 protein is CSATKGAPGTEAFF. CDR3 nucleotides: TGCAGTGCTACAAAGGGGGCGCCAGGCACTGAAGCTTTCTTT.

The CDR3 DNA sequence: TGTGCCAGCAGCTTACCGACTAGCGGGAGGGGTGATGAGCAGTTCTTC. As protein: CASSLPTSGRGDEQFF. The V call is TRBV7-6, the J call TRBJ2-1; 14 nucleotides line up with TRBD2. V gave up 2 bases and J gave up 8 bases; unmatched junction bases: 5. CDR1 is SGHVS, CDR2 FNYEAQ, per germline. CDR3 length equals 16 residues.

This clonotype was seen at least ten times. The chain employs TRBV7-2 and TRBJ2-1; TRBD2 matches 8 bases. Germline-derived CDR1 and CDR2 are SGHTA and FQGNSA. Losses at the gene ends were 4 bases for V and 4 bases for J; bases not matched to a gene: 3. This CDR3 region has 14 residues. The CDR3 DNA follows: TGTGCCAGCAGCTATGGACTAGCTTACAATGAGCAGTTCTTC. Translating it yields CASSYGLAYNEQFF.

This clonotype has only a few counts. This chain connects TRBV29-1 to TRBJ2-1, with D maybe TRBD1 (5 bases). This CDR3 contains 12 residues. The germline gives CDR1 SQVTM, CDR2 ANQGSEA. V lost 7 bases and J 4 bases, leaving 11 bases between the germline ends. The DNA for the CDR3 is TGCAGCGCCTCTCAGGGTTACAATGAGCAGTTCTTC. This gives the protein CSASQGYNEQFF.

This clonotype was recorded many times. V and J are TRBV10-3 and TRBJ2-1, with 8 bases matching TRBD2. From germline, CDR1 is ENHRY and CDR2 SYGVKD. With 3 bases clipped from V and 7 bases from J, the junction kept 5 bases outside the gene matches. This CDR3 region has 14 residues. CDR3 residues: CAISDPGLVNEQFF. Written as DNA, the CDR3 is TGTGCCATCAGTGACCCGGGACTAGTGAATGAGCAGTTCTTC.

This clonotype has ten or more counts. CDR3 bases: TGTGCCAGCAGTTACGGTAGCGGGGCATACAATGAGCAGTTCTTC. The encoded protein is CASSYGSGAYNEQFF. This chain joins TRBV6-5 and TRBJ2-1, with 8 bases aligning to TRBD2. This CDR3 spans 15 amino acids. From germline, CDR1 is MNHEY and CDR2 SVGAGI. The ends lost 2 bases at V and 4 bases at J; junction bases unmatched: 4.

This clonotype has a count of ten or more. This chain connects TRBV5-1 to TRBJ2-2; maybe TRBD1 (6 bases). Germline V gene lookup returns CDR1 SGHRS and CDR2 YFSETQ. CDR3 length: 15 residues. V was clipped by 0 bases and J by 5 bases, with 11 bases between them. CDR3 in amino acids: CASSLDGQPTGELFF. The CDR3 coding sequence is TGCGCCAGCAGCTTGGATGGACAGCCAACCGGGGAGCTGTTTTTT.

The CDR3 is CASSDGKLYQIPNRNTGELFF. The CDR3, as DNA: TGTGCCAGCAGCGACGGGAAACTGTACCAAATCCCGAACAGGAACACCGGGGAGCTGTTTTTT. The genes are TRBV5-6 and TRBJ2-2; perhaps TRBD2 as D (5 bases). Looked up from germline, CDR1 is SGHDT and CDR2 is YYEEEE. This CDR3 comprises 21 residues. Trimming left V 4 bases short and J 1 base short, with 29 bases between.

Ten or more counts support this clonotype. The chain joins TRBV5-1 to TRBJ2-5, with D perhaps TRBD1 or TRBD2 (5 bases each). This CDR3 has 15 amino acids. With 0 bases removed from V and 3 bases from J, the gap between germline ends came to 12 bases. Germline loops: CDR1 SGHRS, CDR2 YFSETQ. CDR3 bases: TGCGCCAGCAGCTTGGTCGGGACGGAGAAAGAGACCCAGTACTTC. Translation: CASSLVGTEKETQYF.

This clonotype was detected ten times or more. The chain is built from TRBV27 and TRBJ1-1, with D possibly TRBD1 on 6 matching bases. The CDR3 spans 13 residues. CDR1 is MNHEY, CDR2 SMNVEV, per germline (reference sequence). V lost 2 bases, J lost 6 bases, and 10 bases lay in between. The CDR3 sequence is CASSLLEGAEAFF. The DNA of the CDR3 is TGTGCCAGCAGTTTACTGGAGGGGGCTGAAGCTTTCTTT.

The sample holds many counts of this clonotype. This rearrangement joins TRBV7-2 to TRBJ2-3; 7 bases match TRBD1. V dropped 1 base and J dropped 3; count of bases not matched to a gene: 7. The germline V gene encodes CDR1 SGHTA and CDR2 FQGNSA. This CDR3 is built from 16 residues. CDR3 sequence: CASSLDRAGGTDTQYF. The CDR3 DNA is TGTGCCAGCAGCTTAGATCGTGCAGGGGGTACAGATACGCAGTATTTT.

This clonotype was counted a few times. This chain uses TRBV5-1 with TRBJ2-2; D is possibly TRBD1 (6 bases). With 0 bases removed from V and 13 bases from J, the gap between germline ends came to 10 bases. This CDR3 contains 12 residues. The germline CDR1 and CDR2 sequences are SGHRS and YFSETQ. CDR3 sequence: CASSLEQGTLFF. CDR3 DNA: TGCGCCAGCAGCTTGGAACAGGGTACGCTGTTTTTT.

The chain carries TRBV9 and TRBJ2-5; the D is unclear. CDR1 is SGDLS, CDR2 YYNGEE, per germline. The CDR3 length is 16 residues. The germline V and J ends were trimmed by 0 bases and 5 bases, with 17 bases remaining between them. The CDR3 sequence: CASSVGVRSVVETQYF. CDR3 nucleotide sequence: TGTGCCAGCAGCGTAGGTGTAAGGAGCGTAGTGGAGACCCAGTACTTC.

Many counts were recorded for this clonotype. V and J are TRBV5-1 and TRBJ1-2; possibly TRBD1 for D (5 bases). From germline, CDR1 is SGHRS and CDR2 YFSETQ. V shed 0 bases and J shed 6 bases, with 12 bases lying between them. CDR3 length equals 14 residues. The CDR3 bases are TGCGCCAGCAGCTTGGCCTCAGGGTTGGATGGCTACACCTTC. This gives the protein CASSLASGLDGYTF.

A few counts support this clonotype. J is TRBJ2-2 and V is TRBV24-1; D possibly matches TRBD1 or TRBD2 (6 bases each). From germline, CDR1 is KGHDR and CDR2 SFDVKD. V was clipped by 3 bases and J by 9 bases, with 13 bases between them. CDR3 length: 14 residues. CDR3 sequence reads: CATSDGDGGRELFF. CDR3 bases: TGTGCCACCAGTGATGGGGACGGGGGCCGGGAGCTGTTTTTT.

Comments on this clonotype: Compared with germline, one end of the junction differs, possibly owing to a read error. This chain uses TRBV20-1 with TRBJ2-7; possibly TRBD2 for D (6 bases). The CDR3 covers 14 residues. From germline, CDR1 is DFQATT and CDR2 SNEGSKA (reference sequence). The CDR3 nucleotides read TGCAGTGTAGTCTGGGGGGTCTCTACCGGGGAGCAGAACTTC. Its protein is CSVVWGVSTGEQNF.

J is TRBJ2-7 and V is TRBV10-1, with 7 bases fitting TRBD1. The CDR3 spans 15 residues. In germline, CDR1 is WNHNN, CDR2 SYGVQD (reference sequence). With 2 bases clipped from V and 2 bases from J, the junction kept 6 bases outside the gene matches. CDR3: CASSEGTAETYEQYF. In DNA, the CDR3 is TGCGCCAGCAGTGAGGGGACAGCCGAAACCTACGAGCAGTACTTC.

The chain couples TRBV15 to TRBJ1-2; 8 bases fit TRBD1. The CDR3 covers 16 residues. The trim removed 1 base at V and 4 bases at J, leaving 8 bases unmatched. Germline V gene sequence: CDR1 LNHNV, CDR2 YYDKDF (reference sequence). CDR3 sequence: CATSRGSTGVFYGYTF. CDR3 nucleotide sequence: TGTGCCACCAGCAGAGGGTCGACAGGGGTTTTCTATGGCTACACCTTC.